What follows are 19 T cell receptor beta chains derived from one specimen sequenced in a study of PD-1 blockade in classical Hodgkin lymphoma (dated by TCRdb to about 2020). What the time point label conveys for this sample: cycle 1 day 1 (C1D1), immediately before nivolumab initiation. Every trial patient had relapsed following autologous stem cell transplantation, and prior brentuximab vedotin exposure was what differed among cohorts A, B and C. The library came from the immunoSEQ multiplex PCR assay. TCRdb limited this immuneACCESS table to in-frame rearrangements with V and J called. A share of clones is missing; checked studies link under half to unresolved V genes, and the rest is unexplained. The sample table holds 95,000 or so clones, of which approximately 83% were seen once. The ten largest clones add up to 9% to 15% of the sample. Sequencing used peripheral blood mononuclear cells (PBMCs), obtained at baseline. These receptors all come from a human donor with classical Hodgkin lymphoma.

The rearrangement joins TRBV15 to TRBJ2-7; D gene ambiguous. Germline CDR1 LNHNV, CDR2 YYDKDF (reference sequence). The CDR3 covers 14 residues. Trimming left V 1 base short and J 0 bases short, with 7 bases between. CDR3 sequence reads: CATSRGFTSYEQYF. The CDR3 DNA sequence: TGTGCCACCAGCAGAGGATTCACCTCCTACGAGCAGTACTTC.

The genes are TRBV19 and TRBJ2-3, with 14 bases identical to TRBD2. The CDR3 spans 18 residues. The junction had 9 bases not matched to a gene; V was cut back by 5 bases and J by 2 bases. Germline V gives CDR1 LNHDA, CDR2 SQIVND (reference sequence). DNA of the CDR3: TGTGCCAGTAGTCCATTACGACTAGCGGGAGGGGCCACAGATACGCAGTATTTT. Translating gives CASSPLRLAGGATDTQYF.

The chain uses TRBV2 and TRBJ2-5; 7 positions agree with TRBD2. The CDR3 has 16 residues. Germline CDR1 reads SNHLY; CDR2 reads FYNNEI. V was pared by 6 bases and J by 4 bases, with 14 bases of the junction left unmatched. The CDR3 DNA reads as TGTGCCAGCAGAAAGCGGGGAGGGACGGGGGGAGAGACCCAGTACTTC. As protein: CASRKRGGTGGETQYF.

This clone was observed a few times. Other nucleotide sequences in the sample specify the same CDR3. The chain carries TRBV27 and TRBJ2-1, with no clear D. Germline V gene sequence: CDR1 MNHEY, CDR2 SMNVEV (reference sequence). Deletions cut 5 bases from V and 5 bases from J, with 10 bases between. The CDR3 runs to 13 residues. Here the CDR3 DNA reads TGTGCCAGCAGTCCATCCGGCCACAATGAGCAGTTCTTC. It codes for CASSPSGHNEQFF.

The chain couples TRBV10-3 to TRBJ1-1, with a weak D call TRBD1 (6 bases). Germline V gene data show CDR1 as ENHRY and CDR2 as SYGVKD. V was shortened by 3 bases and J by 4 bases, with 21 bases between the two germline ends. The CDR3 covers 17 residues. CDR3 sequence: CAISDVLGALGGTEAFF. CDR3 nucleotides: TGTGCCATCAGTGATGTTCTGGGGGCACTGGGGGGCACTGAAGCTTTCTTT.

The chain carries TRBV27 and TRBJ2-1, with 15 bases aligning to TRBD2. CDR1 is MNHEY and CDR2 is SMNVEV in the germline V gene (reference sequence). V lost 5 bases to trimming and J lost 5 bases; unmatched junction nucleotides: 4. The CDR3 is 16 amino acids. The CDR3 coding sequence is TGTGCCAGCAGTCATCGGACTAGCGGGAGGGACAATGAGCAGTTCTTC. Its protein is CASSHRTSGRDNEQFF.

The chain is built from TRBV5-1 and TRBJ1-5, with 7 nucleotides matching TRBD1. Germline V gene lookup returns CDR1 SGHRS and CDR2 YFSETQ. V was clipped by 4 bases and J by 0 bases; unmatched bases: 4. The CDR3 extends over 15 amino acids. The CDR3 loop reads CASSRDSNSNQPQHF. The CDR3 nucleotides read TGCGCCAGCAGCCGGGACAGTAATAGCAATCAGCCCCAGCATTTT.

This clone was picked up a small number of times. The rearrangement links TRBV7-8 to TRBJ2-2, with D uncertain. The CDR3 covers 13 residues. Germline V gene sequence: CDR1 SGHVS, CDR2 FQNEAQ. Trimming cost V 2 bases and J 5 bases, with 6 bases left between them. The chain's CDR3 is CASSLLRTGELFF. The CDR3, as DNA: TGTGCCAGCAGCTTATTGAGAACCGGGGAGCTGTTTTTT.

The chain joins TRBV28 to TRBJ1-5; D not resolved. V lost 2 bases, J lost 10 bases, and 12 bases lay in between. CDR1 is MDHEN and CDR2 is SYDVKM in the germline V gene. The length of the CDR3 is 13 residues. This chain's CDR3 is CASSLTKSNPQHF. CDR3 bases: TGTGCCAGCAGTTTAACGAAATCGAACCCCCAGCATTTT.

This rearrangement joins TRBV5-1 to TRBJ2-1, with 14 positions matching TRBD2. Germline CDR1 reads SGHRS; CDR2 reads YFSETQ. The J segment lost 7 bases and the V segment lost 0 bases, leaving 3 bases of the junction unmatched. The CDR3 extends over 16 amino acids. CDR3 region: CASSLGLAGGGNEQFF. In DNA form, the CDR3 reads TGCGCCAGCAGCTTGGGACTAGCGGGAGGGGGGAATGAGCAGTTCTTC.

This clone was found a few times. The chain is built from TRBV2 and TRBJ2-3; D gene uncertain. From germline, CDR1 is SNHLY and CDR2 FYNNEI. V was cut by 8 bases and J by 10 bases, with 10 bases left in between. This CDR3 is built from 10 residues. CDR3 sequence: CASGRPPQYF. The CDR3 bases are TGTGCCAGCGGGCGGCCTCCGCAGTATTTT.

This clone was counted a few times. Here the CDR3 reads CASSVSLGTEAFF. The DNA for the CDR3 is TGTGCCAGCAGCGTCTCTCTGGGTACTGAAGCTTTCTTT. This chain joins TRBV7-9 and TRBJ1-1; D not resolved. Trimming cost V 5 bases and J 5 bases, with 12 bases left between them. CDR1 and CDR2 from the germline V gene are SEHNR and FQNEAQ (reference sequence). The CDR3 totals 13 residues.

J is TRBJ2-7 and V is TRBV30; the D is unclear. In germline, CDR1 is GTSNPN, CDR2 SVGIG (reference sequence). With 2 bases removed from V and 6 bases from J, the gap between germline ends came to 14 bases. The CDR3 is 13 residues long. CDR3 in DNA: TGTGCCTGGAGTTCCGACCTCTCCGGCGAGCAGTACTTC. Amino acids: CAWSSDLSGEQYF.

J is TRBJ2-3 and V is TRBV10-3; 8 bases are shared with TRBD2. V lost 4 bases to trimming and J lost 6 bases; unmatched junction nucleotides: 9. In germline, CDR1 is ENHRY, CDR2 SYGVKD. The CDR3 covers 15 residues. The CDR3 sequence is CAISGTGTRGDTQYF. CDR3 DNA sequence: TGTGCCATCAGTGGGACCGGGACTAGGGGCGATACGCAGTATTTT.

J is TRBJ2-7 and V is TRBV28, with TRBD1 as a possible D gene (6 bases). Germline CDR1 reads MDHEN; CDR2 reads SYDVKM. This CDR3 has 13 amino acids. Trimming stripped 10 bases from V and 3 bases from J, with 16 bases between. DNA for the CDR3: TGTGCCACCGCACCGACAGGAGTCTACGAGCAGTACTTC. Encoded protein: CATAPTGVYEQYF.

The genes are TRBV28 and TRBJ1-2; 10 nucleotides line up with TRBD1. This CDR3 spans 17 amino acids. Germline V CDR1 and CDR2: MDHEN, SYDVKM. V dropped 7 bases and J dropped 6; count of bases not matched to a gene: 17. The CDR3 loop reads CASTQAGTGDPHDGYTF. The CDR3 region has the DNA TGTGCCAGCACTCAAGCCGGGACAGGGGATCCCCACGATGGCTACACCTTC.

The genes are TRBV6-4 and TRBJ2-7; TRBD2 agrees at 7 bases. V was clipped by 6 bases and J by 5 bases; unmatched bases: 7. Per germline, CDR1 MRHNA and CDR2 SNTAGT. This CDR3 spans 13 amino acids. CDR3 nucleotide sequence: TGTGCCAGCAGGGATGCGGGAGTTCACGAGCAGTACTTC. It specifies CASRDAGVHEQYF.

The chain links TRBV6-1 to TRBJ2-2; 7 nucleotides align to TRBD1. The J segment lost 3 bases and the V segment lost 6 bases, leaving 4 bases of the junction unmatched. The germline gives CDR1 MNHNS, CDR2 SASEGT. The CDR3 covers 14 residues. The CDR3 coding sequence is TGTGCCAGCAGAGACAGGGTTGACACCGGGGAGCTGTTTTTT. This sequence encodes CASRDRVDTGELFF.

The chain employs TRBV29-1 and TRBJ2-2, with 7 bases identical to TRBD1. Looked up from germline, CDR1 is SQVTM and CDR2 is ANQGSEA. The junction had 4 bases not matched to a gene; V was cut back by 7 bases and J by 2 bases. The CDR3 is made up of 13 amino acids. The CDR3 sequence is CSGRQGNTGELFF. CDR3 nucleotide sequence: TGCAGCGGTCGACAGGGTAACACCGGGGAGCTGTTTTTT.